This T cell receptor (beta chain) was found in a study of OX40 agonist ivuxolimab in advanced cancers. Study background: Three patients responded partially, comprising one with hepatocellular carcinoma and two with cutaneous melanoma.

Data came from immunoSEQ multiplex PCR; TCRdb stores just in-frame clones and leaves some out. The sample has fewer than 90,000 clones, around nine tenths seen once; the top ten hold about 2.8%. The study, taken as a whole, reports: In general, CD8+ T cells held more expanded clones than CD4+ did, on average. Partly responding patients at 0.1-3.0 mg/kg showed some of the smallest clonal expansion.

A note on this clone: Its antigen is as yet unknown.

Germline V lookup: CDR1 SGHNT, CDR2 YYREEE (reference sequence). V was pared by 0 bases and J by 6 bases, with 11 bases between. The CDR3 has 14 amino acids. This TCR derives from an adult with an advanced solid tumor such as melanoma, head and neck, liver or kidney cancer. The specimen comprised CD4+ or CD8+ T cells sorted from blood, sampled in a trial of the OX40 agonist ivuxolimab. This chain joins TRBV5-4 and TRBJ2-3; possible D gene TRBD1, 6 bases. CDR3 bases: TGTGCCAGCAGCTTGGTACAGGGTCCGGATACGCAGTATTTT. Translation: CASSLVQGPDTQYF.